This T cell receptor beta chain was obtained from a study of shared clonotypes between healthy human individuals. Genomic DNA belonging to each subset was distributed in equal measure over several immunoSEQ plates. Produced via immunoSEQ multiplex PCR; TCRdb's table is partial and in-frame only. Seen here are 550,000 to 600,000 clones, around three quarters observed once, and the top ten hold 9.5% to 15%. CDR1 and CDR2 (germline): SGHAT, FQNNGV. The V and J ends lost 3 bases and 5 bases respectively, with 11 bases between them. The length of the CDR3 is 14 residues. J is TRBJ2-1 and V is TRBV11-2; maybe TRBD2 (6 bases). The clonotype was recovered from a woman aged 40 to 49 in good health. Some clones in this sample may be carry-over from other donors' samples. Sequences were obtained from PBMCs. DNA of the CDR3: TGTGCCAGCAGCTTCACGGGAGAAGACAATGAGCAGTTCTTC. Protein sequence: CASSFTGEDNEQFF.